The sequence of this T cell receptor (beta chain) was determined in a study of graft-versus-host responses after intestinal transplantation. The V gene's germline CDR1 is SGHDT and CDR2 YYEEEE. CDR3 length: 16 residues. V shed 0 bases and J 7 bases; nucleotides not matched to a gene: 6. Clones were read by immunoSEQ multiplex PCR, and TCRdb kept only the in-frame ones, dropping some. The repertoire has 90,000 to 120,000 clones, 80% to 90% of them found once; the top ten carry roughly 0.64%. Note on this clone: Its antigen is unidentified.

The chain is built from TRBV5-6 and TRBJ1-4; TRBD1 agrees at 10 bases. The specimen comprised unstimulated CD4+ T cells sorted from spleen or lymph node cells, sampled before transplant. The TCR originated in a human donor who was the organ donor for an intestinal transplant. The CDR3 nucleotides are TGTGCCAGCAGCTTGGCACCCGGGACAGGGGCTGAAAAACTGTTTTTT. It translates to CASSLAPGTGAEKLFF.